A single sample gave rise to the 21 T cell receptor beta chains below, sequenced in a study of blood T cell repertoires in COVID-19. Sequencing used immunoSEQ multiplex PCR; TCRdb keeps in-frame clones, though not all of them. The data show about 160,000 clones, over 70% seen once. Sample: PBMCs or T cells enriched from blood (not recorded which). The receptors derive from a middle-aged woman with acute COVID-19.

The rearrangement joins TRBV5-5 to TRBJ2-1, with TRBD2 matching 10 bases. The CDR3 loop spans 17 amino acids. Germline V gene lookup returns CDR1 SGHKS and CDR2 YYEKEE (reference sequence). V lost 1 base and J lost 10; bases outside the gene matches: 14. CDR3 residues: CASSLSGTSATTREQFF. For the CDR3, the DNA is TGTGCCAGCAGCTTGTCCGGGACTAGCGCGACCACGAGGGAGCAGTTCTTC. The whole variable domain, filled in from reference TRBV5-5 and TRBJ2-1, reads DAGVTQSPTHLIKTRGQQVTLRCSPISGHKSVSWYQQVLGQGPQFIFQYYEKEERGRGNFPDRFSARQFPNYSSELNVNALLLGDSALYLCASSLSGTSATTREQFFGPGTRLTVL.

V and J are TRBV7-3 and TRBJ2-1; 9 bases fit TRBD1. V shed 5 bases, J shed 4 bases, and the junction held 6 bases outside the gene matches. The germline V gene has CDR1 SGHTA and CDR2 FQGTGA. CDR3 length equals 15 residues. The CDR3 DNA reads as TGTGCCAGCAGCCCTCGGGACAGGGATTACAATGAGCAGTTCTTC. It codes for CASSPRDRDYNEQFF.

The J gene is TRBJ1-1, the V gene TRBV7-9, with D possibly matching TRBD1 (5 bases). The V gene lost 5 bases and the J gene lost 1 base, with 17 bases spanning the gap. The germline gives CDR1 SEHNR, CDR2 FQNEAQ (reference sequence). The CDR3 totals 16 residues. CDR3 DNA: TGTGCCAGCAGCCTGATGAGGGGCGGGGGGAACACTGAAGCTTTCTTT. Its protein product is CASSLMRGGGNTEAFF.

The CDR3 region is CATSRVEREGTYEQYF. DNA for the CDR3: TGTGCCACCAGCAGAGTGGAGCGGGAGGGAACCTACGAGCAGTACTTC. The rearrangement joins TRBV15 to TRBJ2-7; 10 bases match TRBD2. J was trimmed by 2 bases and V by 1 base; bases with no gene match: 5. Germline V gene sequence: CDR1 LNHNV, CDR2 YYDKDF (reference sequence). The CDR3 totals 16 residues.

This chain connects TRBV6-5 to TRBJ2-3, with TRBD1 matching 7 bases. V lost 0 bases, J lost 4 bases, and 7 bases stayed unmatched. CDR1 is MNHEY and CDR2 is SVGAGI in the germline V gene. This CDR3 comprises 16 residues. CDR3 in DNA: TGTGCCAGCAGTTACTCGCGACAGGGAAGGTCAGATACGCAGTATTTT. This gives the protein CASSYSRQGRSDTQYF.

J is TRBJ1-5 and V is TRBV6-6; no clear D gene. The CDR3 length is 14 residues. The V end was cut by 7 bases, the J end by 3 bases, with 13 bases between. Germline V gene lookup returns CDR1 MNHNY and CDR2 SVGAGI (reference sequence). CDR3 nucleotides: TGTGCCAGCAAGAGCGGCGCCATCAATCAGCCCCAGCATTTT. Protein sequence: CASKSGAINQPQHF.

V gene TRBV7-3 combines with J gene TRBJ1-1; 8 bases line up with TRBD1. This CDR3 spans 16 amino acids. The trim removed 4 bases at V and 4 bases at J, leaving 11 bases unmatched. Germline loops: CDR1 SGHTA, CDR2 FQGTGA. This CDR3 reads CASSSQVGTGPTEAFF. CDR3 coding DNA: TGTGCCAGCAGCTCTCAGGTCGGGACAGGCCCCACTGAAGCTTTCTTT.

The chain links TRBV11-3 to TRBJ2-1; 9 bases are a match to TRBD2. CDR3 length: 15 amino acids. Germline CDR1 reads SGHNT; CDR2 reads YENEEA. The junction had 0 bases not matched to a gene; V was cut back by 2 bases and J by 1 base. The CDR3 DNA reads TGTGCCAGCAGCTTACTAGCGGGATCCTACAATGAGCAGTTCTTC. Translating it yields CASSLLAGSYNEQFF.

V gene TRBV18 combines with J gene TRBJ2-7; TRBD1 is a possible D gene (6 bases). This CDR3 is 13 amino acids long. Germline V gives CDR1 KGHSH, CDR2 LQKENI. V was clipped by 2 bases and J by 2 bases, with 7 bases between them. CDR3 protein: CASSPGQTYEQYV. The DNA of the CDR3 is TGTGCCAGCTCACCAGGACAGACCTACGAGCAGTACGTC.

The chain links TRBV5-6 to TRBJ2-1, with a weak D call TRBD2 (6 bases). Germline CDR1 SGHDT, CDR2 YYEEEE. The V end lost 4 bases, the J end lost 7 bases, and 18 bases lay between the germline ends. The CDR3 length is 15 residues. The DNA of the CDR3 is TGTGCCAGCAGCCCCATTTATTCAAGCGGGAATGAGCAGTTCTTC. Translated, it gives CASSPIYSSGNEQFF.

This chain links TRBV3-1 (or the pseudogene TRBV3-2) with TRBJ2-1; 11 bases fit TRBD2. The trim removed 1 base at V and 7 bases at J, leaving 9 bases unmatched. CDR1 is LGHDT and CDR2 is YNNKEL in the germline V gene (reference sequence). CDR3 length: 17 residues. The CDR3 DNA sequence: TGTGCCAGCAGCCAAGGTAGAACTAGCGGGAGTCGGAATGAGCAGTTCTTC. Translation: CASSQGRTSGSRNEQFF.

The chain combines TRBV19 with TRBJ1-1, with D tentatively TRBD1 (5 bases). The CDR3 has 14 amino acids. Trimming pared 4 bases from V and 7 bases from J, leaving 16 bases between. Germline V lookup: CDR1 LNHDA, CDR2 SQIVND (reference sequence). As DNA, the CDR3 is TGTGCCAGTAGTACGGGCAGGGATCAGAGTGAAGCTTTCTTT. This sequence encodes CASSTGRDQSEAFF.

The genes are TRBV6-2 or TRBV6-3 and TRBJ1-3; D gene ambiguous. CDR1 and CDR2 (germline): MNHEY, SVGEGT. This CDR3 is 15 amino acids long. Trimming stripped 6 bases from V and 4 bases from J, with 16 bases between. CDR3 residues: CASSLLVARGNTIYF. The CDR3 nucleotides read TGTGCCAGCAGCCTTTTGGTCGCCAGGGGAAACACCATATATTTT.

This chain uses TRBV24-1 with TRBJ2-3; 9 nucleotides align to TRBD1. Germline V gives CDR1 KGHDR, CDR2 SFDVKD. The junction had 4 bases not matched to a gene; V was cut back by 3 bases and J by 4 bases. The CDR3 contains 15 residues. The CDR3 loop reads CATSDPGTGSDTQYF. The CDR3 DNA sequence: TGTGCCACCAGTGATCCAGGGACAGGGTCAGATACGCAGTATTTT.

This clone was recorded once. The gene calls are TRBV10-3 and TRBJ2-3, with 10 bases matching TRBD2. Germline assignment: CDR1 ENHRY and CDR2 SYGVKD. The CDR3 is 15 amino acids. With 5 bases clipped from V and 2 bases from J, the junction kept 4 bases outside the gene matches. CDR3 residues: CAISMGLAHTDTQYF. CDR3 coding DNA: TGTGCCATCAGTATGGGACTAGCGCACACAGATACGCAGTATTTT.

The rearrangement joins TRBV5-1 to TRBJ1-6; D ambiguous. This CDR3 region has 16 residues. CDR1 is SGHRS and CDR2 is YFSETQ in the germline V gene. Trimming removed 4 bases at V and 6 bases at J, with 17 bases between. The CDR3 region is CASSRDGASLNSPLHF. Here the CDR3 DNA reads TGCGCCAGCAGCCGAGACGGAGCCTCTCTTAATTCACCCCTCCACTTT.

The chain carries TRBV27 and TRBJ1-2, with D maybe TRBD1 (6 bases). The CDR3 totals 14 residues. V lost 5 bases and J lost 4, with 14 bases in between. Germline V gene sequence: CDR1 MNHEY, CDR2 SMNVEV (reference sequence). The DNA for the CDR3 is TGTGCCAGCAGTAACCGGGACACAAGCTATGGCTACACCTTC. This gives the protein CASSNRDTSYGYTF.

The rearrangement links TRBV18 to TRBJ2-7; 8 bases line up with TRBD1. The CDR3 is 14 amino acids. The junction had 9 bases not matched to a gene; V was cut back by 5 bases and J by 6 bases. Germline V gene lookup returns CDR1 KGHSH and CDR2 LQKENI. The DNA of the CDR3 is TGTGCCAGCTCATCGGACAGGGTATTCCGCGAGCAGTACTTC. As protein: CASSSDRVFREQYF.

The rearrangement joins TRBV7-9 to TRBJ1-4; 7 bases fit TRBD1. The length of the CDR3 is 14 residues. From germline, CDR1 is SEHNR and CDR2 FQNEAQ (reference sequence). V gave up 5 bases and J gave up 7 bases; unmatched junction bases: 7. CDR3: CASSPGGGTEKLFF. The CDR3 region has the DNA TGTGCCAGCAGCCCGGGAGGGGGCACTGAAAAACTGTTTTTT. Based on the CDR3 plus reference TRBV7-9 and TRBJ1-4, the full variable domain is DTGVSQNPRHKITKRGQNVTFRCDPISEHNRLYWYRQTLGQGPEFLTYFQNEAQLEKSRLLSDRFSAERPKGSFSTLEIQRTEQGDSAMYLCASSPGGGTEKLFFGSGTQLSVL.

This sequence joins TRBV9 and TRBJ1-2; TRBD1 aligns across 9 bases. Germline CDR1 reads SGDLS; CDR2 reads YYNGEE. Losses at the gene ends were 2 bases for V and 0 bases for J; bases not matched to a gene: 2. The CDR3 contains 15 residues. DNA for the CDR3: TGTGCCAGCAGCGTTGACAGGGGGTCTAACTATGGCTACACCTTC. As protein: CASSVDRGSNYGYTF.

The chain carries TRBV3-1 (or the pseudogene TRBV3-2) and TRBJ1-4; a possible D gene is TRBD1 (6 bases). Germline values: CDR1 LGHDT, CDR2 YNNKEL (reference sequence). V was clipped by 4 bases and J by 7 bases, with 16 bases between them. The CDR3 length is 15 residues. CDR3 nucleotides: TGTGCCAGCAGCCGATTACAGGGCCGGGCTGAAAAACTGTTTTTT. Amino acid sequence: CASSRLQGRAEKLFF.